These 12 T cell receptor beta chains were sequenced from one sample in a study of T cell repertoires in cytomegalovirus infection. MiXCR was run by TCRdb on the reads, yielding one entry per CDR3 protein. The sample includes about 740,000 distinct CDR3 sequences, 35% of them seen just once. What was sequenced was PBMCs. These receptors all come from a human donor in good health (CMV status not recorded). Some clones in this sample may be carry-over from other donors' samples.

V gene TRBV28 combines with J gene TRBJ2-3; 8 positions match TRBD1. V lost 6 bases, J lost 4 bases, and 9 bases stayed unmatched. The germline V gene has CDR1 MDHEN and CDR2 SYDVKM. The CDR3 runs 15 residues. The CDR3, as DNA: TGTGCCAGCAGCCACCGGACAGGGTTGCCAGATACGCAGTATTTT. Amino acid sequence: CASSHRTGLPDTQYF.

V gene TRBV19 combines with J gene TRBJ1-5, with D hard to call. V shed 1 base and J shed 7 bases, with 14 bases lying between them. Germline values: CDR1 LNHDA, CDR2 SQIVND (reference sequence). This CDR3 contains 15 residues. For the CDR3, the DNA is TGTGCCAGTAGTATAGCCCTGAGGGTGGTCCAGCCCCAGCATTTT. Amino acid sequence: CASSIALRVVQPQHF.

The sample holds a few counts of this clonotype. J is TRBJ2-1 and V is TRBV6-6, with D possibly matching TRBD2 (5 bases). Trimming removed 5 bases at V and 7 bases at J, with 18 bases between. CDR1 is MNHNY and CDR2 is SVGAGI in the germline V gene (reference sequence). The CDR3 covers 15 residues. CDR3 region: CASSPGPFGGNEQFF. CDR3 DNA: TGTGCCAGCAGTCCCGGACCTTTCGGAGGAAATGAGCAGTTCTTC.

V gene TRBV6-4 combines with J gene TRBJ2-7; no clear D gene. Germline values: CDR1 MRHNA, CDR2 SNTAGT. The CDR3 is 13 residues long. V lost 0 bases and J 6 bases, leaving 9 bases between the germline ends. CDR3: CASSDSEESEQYF. The DNA for the CDR3 is TGTGCCAGCAGTGACTCAGAGGAGAGCGAGCAGTACTTC.

This clonotype was observed a handful of times. The gene calls are TRBV7-9 and TRBJ2-1, with 8 bases lining up with TRBD1. The CDR3 has 17 residues. The V segment lost 1 base and the J segment 8 bases; nucleotides outside the gene matches: 13. Looked up from germline, CDR1 is SEHNR and CDR2 is FQNEAQ (reference sequence). CDR3 nucleotides: TGTGCCAGCAGCTTAGGTCCGAACAGGGGGTATTACGATGAGCAGTTCTTC. Translated: CASSLGPNRGYYDEQFF.

The chain employs TRBV19 and TRBJ2-7; TRBD2 aligns across 10 bases. The junction had 9 bases not matched to a gene; V was cut back by 6 bases and J by 4 bases. The CDR3 loop spans 15 amino acids. Germline lookup yields CDR1 LNHDA and CDR2 SQIVND (reference sequence). As DNA, the CDR3 is TGTGCCAGTAGCACCGGGGTAGCGGGAGGTTACGAGCAGTACTTC. Translated: CASSTGVAGGYEQYF.

Details on this clonotype: A much more abundant neighbour one base away suggests this may be a read error. The chain is built from TRBV7-2 and TRBJ1-2; D is uncertain. The CDR3 covers 14 residues. Germline values: CDR1 SGHTA, CDR2 FQGNSA. The CDR3 DNA is TGTGCCAGCAGCTTTAGTGGGCGGTCCTATGGCTACCCCTTC. This encodes CASSFSGRSYGYPF.

This clonotype showed up just a few times. The rearrangement links TRBV6-1 to TRBJ1-1; D gene uncertain. Trimming left V 4 bases short and J 1 base short, with 4 bases between. CDR3 length equals 12 residues. Per germline, CDR1 MNHNS and CDR2 SASEGT. CDR3 coding DNA: TGTGCCAGCAGTGGATGGAACACTGAAGCTTTCTTT. Encoded protein: CASSGWNTEAFF.

The chain employs TRBV5-6 and TRBJ2-2, with a tentative D call TRBD2 (5 bases). V was trimmed by 3 bases and J by 2 bases, leaving 11 bases between them. Germline CDR1 and CDR2: SGHDT and YYEEEE. This CDR3 comprises 15 residues. The CDR3 DNA follows: TGTGCCAGCAGCTACCCGGCTAGCAACACCGGGGAGCTGTTTTTT. Amino acid sequence: CASSYPASNTGELFF.

The chain joins TRBV7-9 to TRBJ2-7, with D perhaps TRBD1 (6 bases). CDR1 SEHNR and CDR2 FQNEAQ come from the germline V gene (reference sequence). The CDR3 spans 14 residues. V was pared by 5 bases and J by 3 bases, with 14 bases between. CDR3 nucleotides: TGTGCCAGCAGCGCGTCGGGACAAATCTACGAGCAGTACTTC. Translated, it gives CASSASGQIYEQYF.

This clonotype was recorded a few times. The chain has TRBV28 and TRBJ2-4; 8 bases align to TRBD1. The J segment lost 8 bases and the V segment lost 5 bases, leaving 5 bases of the junction unmatched. The CDR3 contains 13 residues. Germline lookup yields CDR1 MDHEN and CDR2 SYDVKM. The CDR3 nucleotides are TGTGCCAGCAGTACGATGGACAGGGACATTCAGTACTTC. This sequence encodes CASSTMDRDIQYF.

About this clonotype itself: Just one base apart from a much larger clone, this may be a read error. This chain links TRBV7-2 with TRBJ2-7; the D gene is possibly TRBD2 (6 bases). The CDR3 spans 18 residues. CDR1 and CDR2 (germline): SGHTA, FQGNSA. Trimming left V 5 bases short and J 2 bases short, with 25 bases between. The CDR3 nucleotides read TGTGCCAGCAGCCACGGAGGAGGGTACGGGGGTACAGCCTACGAGCAGTACTTC. As protein: CASSHGGGYGGTAYEQYF.